Below, one TCR beta chain is given with its context. This table comes from immunoSEQ multiplex PCR, and its TCRdb copy is limited to in-frame clones, with some not included. Found here are tens of thousands of clones, roughly 88% of them singletons; the top ten hold 12% to 15%. This CDR3 comprises 15 residues. Germline CDR1 reads LNHNV; CDR2 reads YYDKDF (reference sequence). V was cut by 4 bases and J by 2 bases, with 12 bases left in between. The data belong to a study of blood T cell repertoires in COVID-19. Sequenced input: peripheral blood. The sequence was obtained from a human donor in a cohort sampled during active COVID-19. The rearrangement joins TRBV15 to TRBJ2-1; D might be TRBD2 (6 bases). CDR3 coding DNA: TGTGCCACCAGCACCTTTAGCGGCCCCTACAATGAGCAGTTCTTC. It encodes CATSTFSGPYNEQFF.